This record looks at one TCR beta chain sequence and its context. Its target is not known. This entry comes from a study of OX40 agonist ivuxolimab in advanced cancers. Across the whole study: Ivuxolimab, an antibody that agonizes OX40 (CD134), was administered to the patients. Study results and caveats: CD4+ and CD8+ blood T cells expanded clonally by week 6 at 0.1 to 3.0 mg/kg. Low normalized T-cell clonal expansion was also seen in some nonresponders. Near-lowest levels of clonal expansion characterized partial responders at 0.1-3.0 mg/kg.

Germline V gene lookup returns CDR1 LNHDA and CDR2 SQIVND (reference sequence). CDR3 length equals 15 residues. Trimming left V 9 bases short and J 0 bases short, with 12 bases between. Libraries were prepared by immunoSEQ multiplex PCR; TCRdb keeps only in-frame clonotypes and omits some of them. The sample consists of approximately 65,000 clones, nearly 90% of them appearing once. The receptor's source is an adult with an advanced solid tumor such as melanoma, head and neck, liver or kidney cancer. The chain recombines TRBV19 with TRBJ2-6; no reliable D call. Sequences were derived from CD4+ or CD8+ T cells sorted from blood, sampled in a trial of the OX40 agonist ivuxolimab. CDR3 amino acids: CASRIEPSGANVLTF. CDR3 nucleotide sequence: TGTGCCAGCCGGATCGAACCCTCTGGGGCCAACGTCCTGACTTTC. Combining the CDR3 with reference TRBV19 and TRBJ2-6 gives the whole variable domain DGGITQSPKYLFRKEGQNVTLSCEQNLNHDAMYWYRQDPGQGLRLIYYSQIVNDFQKGDIAEGYSVSREKKESFPLTVTSAQKNPTAFYLCASRIEPSGANVLTFGAGSRLTVL.